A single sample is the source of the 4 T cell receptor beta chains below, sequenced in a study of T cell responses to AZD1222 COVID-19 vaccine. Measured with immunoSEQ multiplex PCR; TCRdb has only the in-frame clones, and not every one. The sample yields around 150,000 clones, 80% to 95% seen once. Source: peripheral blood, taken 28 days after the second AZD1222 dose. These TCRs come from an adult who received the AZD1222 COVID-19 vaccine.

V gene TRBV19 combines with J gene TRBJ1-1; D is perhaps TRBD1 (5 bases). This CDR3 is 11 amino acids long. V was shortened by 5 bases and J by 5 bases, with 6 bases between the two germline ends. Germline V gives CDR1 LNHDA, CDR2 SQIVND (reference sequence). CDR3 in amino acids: CASSWGTEAFF. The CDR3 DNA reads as TGTGCCAGTAGTTGGGGGACTGAAGCTTTCTTT.

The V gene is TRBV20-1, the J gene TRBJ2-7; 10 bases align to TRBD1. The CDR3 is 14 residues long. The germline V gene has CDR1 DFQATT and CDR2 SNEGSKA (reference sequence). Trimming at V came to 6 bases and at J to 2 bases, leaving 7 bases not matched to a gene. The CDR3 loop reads CSASRGQGTYEQYF. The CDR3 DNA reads TGCAGTGCGAGTAGGGGACAGGGGACCTACGAGCAGTACTTC.

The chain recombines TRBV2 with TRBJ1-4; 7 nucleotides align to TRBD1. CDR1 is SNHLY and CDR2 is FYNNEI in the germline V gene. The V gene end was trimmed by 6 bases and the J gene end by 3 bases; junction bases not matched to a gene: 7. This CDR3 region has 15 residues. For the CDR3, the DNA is TGTGCCAGCAGCCCCCGACAGGGATCTAATGAAAAACTGTTTTTT. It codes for CASSPRQGSNEKLFF.

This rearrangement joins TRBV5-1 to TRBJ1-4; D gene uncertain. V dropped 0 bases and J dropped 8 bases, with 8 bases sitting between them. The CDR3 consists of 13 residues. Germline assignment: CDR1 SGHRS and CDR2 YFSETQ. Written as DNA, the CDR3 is TGCGCCAGCAGCTTGGTGGGCGAAGAAAAACTGTTTTTT. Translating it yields CASSLVGEEKLFF.